This T cell receptor beta chain was recorded in a study of shared clonotypes between healthy human individuals. Selected positively for CCR7 and CD45RO-negative, naive CD8 cells excluded terminally differentiated effector memory CD45RA+ cells. The deep-level immunoSEQ assay was used. Generated by immunoSEQ multiplex PCR, the TCRdb table keeps only in-frame clones and is missing some. Found here are over 2 million clones, around 96% of them singletons; the top ten hold about 1.1%. The CDR3 extends over 15 amino acids. The germline gives CDR1 SGHTA, CDR2 FQGTGA. V lost 0 bases and J 6 bases, leaving 14 bases between the germline ends.

This clonotype originated in a man aged 18 to 35 in good health. Sequencing used naive CD8+ T cells sorted from blood. The chain links TRBV7-3 to TRBJ1-1; D might be TRBD1 (5 bases). CDR3 sequence (DNA): TGTGCCAGCAGCTTAACGAGAGGGGAACGGGCTGAAGCTTTCTTT. It specifies CASSLTRGERAEAFF.